These T cell receptor beta chains were read from a single sample in a study of blood T cell repertoires in COVID-19. Only in-frame clones appear in the TCRdb table, and some are missing; sequencing was by immunoSEQ multiplex PCR. The repertoire has 150,000 to 200,000 clones, roughly four fifths of them found once; the top ten carry 10% to 15%. Source material: peripheral blood. These receptor sequences come from a man between 65 and 80 years old who had recovered from COVID-19. Each CDR3 is given with its conserved first and last residue. The order of the fields is clone size, CDR3 length, V gene, CDR3 protein. Size is stated for part of the rows, as once, few or many counts, or as a class when the clone is expanded.

clone_size: -
cdr3_length: 13
v_call: TRBV28
cdr3_aa: CASSLNVGDTQYF

clone_size: -
cdr3_length: 14
v_call: TRBV27
cdr3_aa: CASAGQGLAGELFF

clone_size: -
cdr3_length: 14
v_call: TRBV19
cdr3_aa: CASTLGQLSNEQFF

clone_size: -
cdr3_length: 14
v_call: TRBV27
cdr3_aa: CASTGAGNTGELFF

clone_size: once
cdr3_length: 14
v_call: TRBV2
cdr3_aa: CASRTEQGNYGYTF

clone_size: -
cdr3_length: 16
v_call: TRBV7-2
cdr3_aa: CASSTSLQGSGETQYF

clone_size: -
cdr3_length: 13
v_call: TRBV6-5
cdr3_aa: CASSQQGARGYTF

clone_size: -
cdr3_length: 13
v_call: TRBV14
cdr3_aa: CASSQWSRAEQFF

clone_size: -
cdr3_length: 16
v_call: TRBV6-5
cdr3_aa: CASSYPLAGNYNEQFF

clone_size: few
cdr3_length: 12
v_call: TRBV19
cdr3_aa: CASGQGAWPQHF

clone_size: -
cdr3_length: 12
v_call: TRBV7-8
cdr3_aa: CASSLVAGEAFF

clone_size: few
cdr3_length: 14
v_call: TRBV6-1
cdr3_aa: CASSTDRLGNTIYF

clone_size: -
cdr3_length: 14
v_call: TRBV7-2
cdr3_aa: CASSQGQGGEKLFF

clone_size: -
cdr3_length: 14
v_call: TRBV27
cdr3_aa: CASSLGTGFHEQYF

clone_size: -
cdr3_length: 16
v_call: TRBV7-8
cdr3_aa: CASSRQGDSANYGYTF

clone_size: -
cdr3_length: 16
v_call: TRBV28
cdr3_aa: CASSSFAADSLGGYTF